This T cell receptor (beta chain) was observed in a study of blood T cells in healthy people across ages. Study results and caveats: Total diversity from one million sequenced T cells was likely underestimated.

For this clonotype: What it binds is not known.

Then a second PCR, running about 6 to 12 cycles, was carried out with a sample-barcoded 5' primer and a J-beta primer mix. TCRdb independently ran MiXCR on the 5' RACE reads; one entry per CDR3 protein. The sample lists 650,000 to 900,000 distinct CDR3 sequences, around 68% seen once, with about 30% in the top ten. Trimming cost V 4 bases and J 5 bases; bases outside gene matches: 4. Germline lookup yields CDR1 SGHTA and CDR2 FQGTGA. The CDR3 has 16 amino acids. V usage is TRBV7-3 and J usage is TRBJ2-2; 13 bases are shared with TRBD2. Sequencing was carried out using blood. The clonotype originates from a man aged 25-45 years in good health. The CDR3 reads CASSSGLAGTTGELFF. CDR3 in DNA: TGTGCCAGCAGCTCGGGACTAGCGGGGACTACCGGGGAGCTGTTTTTT.